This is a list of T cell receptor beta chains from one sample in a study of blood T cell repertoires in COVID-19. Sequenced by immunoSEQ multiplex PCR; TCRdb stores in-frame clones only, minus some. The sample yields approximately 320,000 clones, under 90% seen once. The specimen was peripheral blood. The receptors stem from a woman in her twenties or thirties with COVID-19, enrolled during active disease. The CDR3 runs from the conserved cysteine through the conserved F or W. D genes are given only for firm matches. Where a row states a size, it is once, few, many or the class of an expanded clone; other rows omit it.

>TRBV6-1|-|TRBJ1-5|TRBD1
TGTGCCAGCAGTGAAGTTAAGGGGGCCGGACAGCCCCAGCATTTT
CASSEVKGAGQPQHF
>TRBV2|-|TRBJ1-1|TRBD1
TGTGCCAGCAGTGATCCGGGACAGGGGTTAACTGAAGCTTTCTTT
CASSDPGQGLTEAFF
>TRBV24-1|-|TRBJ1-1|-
TGTGCCACCAGTGATTCGCGGGGGGGTGATACTGAAGCTTTCTTT
CATSDSRGGDTEAFF
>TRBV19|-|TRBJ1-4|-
TGTGCCAGTAGTGGATTAAGGGGCAGGCCCAATGAAAAACTGTTTTTT
CASSGLRGRPNEKLFF
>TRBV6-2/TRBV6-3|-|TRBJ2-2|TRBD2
TGTGCCAGCAGTTTGCGCGGGGGGCCTTCGAACACCGGGGAGCTGTTTTTT
CASSLRGGPSNTGELFF
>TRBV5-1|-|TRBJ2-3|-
TGCGCCAGCAGCTCGCTACTCGGACAGCTAAGTATAGATACGCAGTATTTT
CASSSLLGQLSIDTQYF
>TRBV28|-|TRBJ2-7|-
TGTGCCAGCAGTTTTGCAGTGTCGGGCTACGAGCAGTACTTC
CASSFAVSGYEQYF
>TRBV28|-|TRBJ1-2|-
TGTGCCAGCAGGGACAGTAACTATGGCTACACCTTC
CASRDSNYGYTF
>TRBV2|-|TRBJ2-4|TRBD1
TGTGCCAGCAGTGACAGGGGGCGAGTCATTCAGTACTTC
CASSDRGRVIQYF
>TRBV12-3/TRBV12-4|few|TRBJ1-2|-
TGTGCCAGCAGTTTTGAGGGAACTGGCGGCTACACCTTC
CASSFEGTGGYTF
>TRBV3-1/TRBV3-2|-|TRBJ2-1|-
TGTGCCAGCAGCCACGTCACTAGCAATGAGCAGTTCTTC
CASSHVTSNEQFF
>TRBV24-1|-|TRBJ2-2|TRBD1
TGTGCCACCAGTGGTAGGACAGGGGATACTACCGGGGAGCTGTTTTTT
CATSGRTGDTTGELFF
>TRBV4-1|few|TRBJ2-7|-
TGCGCCAGCAGCCAGGGTATTATGGGCAAATACGAGCAGTACTTC
CASSQGIMGKYEQYF
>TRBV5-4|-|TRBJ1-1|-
TGTGCCAGCAGCTCGGTGAACACTGAAGCTTTCTTT
CASSSVNTEAFF
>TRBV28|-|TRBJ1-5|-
TGTGCCAGCAGTTTGTCTCAAAGCGGCAATCAGCCCCAGCATTTT
CASSLSQSGNQPQHF
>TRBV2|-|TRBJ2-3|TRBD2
TGTGCCAGCAGTGAACGGCGGGGGGGCACAGATACGCAGTATTTT
CASSERRGGTDTQYF
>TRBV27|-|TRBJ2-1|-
TGTGCCAGCACTGCTAGCTCCTACAATGAGCAGTTCTTC
CASTASSYNEQFF
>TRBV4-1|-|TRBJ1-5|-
TGCGCCAGCAGCCAAGCGACAGTCTCCAATCAGCCCCAGCATTTT
CASSQATVSNQPQHF
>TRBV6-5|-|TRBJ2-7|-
TGTGCCAGCAGTTGGGCAGGGGCCTACGAGCAGTACTTC
CASSWAGAYEQYF
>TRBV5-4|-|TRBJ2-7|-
-
CASSLFVGLGARGEYF
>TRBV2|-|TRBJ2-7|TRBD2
TGTGCCAGCAGTGCGGGACTAGCGAGTTCGGACTACCGCTACGAGCAGTACTTC
CASSAGLASSDYRYEQYF
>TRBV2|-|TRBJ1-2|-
TGTGCCAGCAGTGACCTGGGGGCTATCTATGGCTACACCTTC
CASSDLGAIYGYTF
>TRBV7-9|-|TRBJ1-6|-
TGTGCCAGCAGCCCCCAGCGGGACTCCTATAATTCACCCCTCCACTTT
CASSPQRDSYNSPLHF
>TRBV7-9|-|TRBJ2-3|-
TGTGCCAGCAGCTTAGCAGGGGGGGACACAGATACGCAGTATTTT
CASSLAGGDTDTQYF
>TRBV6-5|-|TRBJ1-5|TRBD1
TGTGCCAGCAGCCGGACAGGGGTCAATCAGCCCCAGCATTTT
CASSRTGVNQPQHF
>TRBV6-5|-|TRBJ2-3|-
TGTGCCAGCAGTAAACAGGGGACTAGCACAGATACGCAGTATTTT
CASSKQGTSTDTQYF
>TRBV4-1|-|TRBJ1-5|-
TGCGCCAGCAGCTTATCCCCCGACAGTCAGCCCCAGCATTTT
CASSLSPDSQPQHF
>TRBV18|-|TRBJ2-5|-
TGTGCCAGCTCACCTGAGGAAGAGACCCAGTACTTC
CASSPEEETQYF
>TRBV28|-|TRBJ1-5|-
TGTGCCAGCAGTTTCGACGGACATAGCAATCAGCCCCAGCATTTT
CASSFDGHSNQPQHF
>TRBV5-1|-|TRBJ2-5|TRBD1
TGCGCCAGCAGCTTGGGCAGGGGGCCACCGACGGAAGAGACCCAGTACTTC
CASSLGRGPPTEETQYF
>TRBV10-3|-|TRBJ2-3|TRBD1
TGTGCCATCCGCGACCCGACAGGGGACGGGGATACGCAGTATTTT
CAIRDPTGDGDTQYF
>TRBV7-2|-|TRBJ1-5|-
TGTGCCAGCAGCTTAATGTCGGGGGGCAATCAGCCCCAGCATTTT
CASSLMSGGNQPQHF
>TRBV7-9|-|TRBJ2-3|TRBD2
TGTGCCAGCAGCTCCCATAGCGGGGGGCGCACAGATACGCAGTATTTT
CASSSHSGGRTDTQYF
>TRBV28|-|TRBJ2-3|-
TGTGCCAGCAGTTTGGACAGCCCTAGCACAGATACGCAGTATTTT
CASSLDSPSTDTQYF
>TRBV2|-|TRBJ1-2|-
TGTGCCAGCGACGGTTGGGCGTCGTCTGGCTACACCTTC
CASDGWASSGYTF
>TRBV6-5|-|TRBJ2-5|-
TGTGCCAGCAGCCTCTTAGAGGCGGGGAGGGAGACCCAGTACTTC
CASSLLEAGRETQYF
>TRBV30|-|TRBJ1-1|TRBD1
TGTGCCTGGAGACCCCGGGACAGGGGGCTGGCTTTCTTT
CAWRPRDRGLAFF
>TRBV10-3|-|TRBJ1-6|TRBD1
TGTGCCACCATAGGGGGCGAGCTCTTTAATTCACCCCTCCACTTT
CATIGGELFNSPLHF
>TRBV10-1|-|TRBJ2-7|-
TGCGCCAGCAGTGAGTCCGGGAGCGAGCAGTACTTC
CASSESGSEQYF
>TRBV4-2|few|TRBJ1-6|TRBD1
TGTGCCAGCAGCCAAGGGAGGGACAGGGCGGGATCACCCCTCCACTTT
CASSQGRDRAGSPLHF
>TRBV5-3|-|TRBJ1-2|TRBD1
TGTGCCAGAAGCTGGGGACAGGAACACTATGGCTACACCTTC
CARSWGQEHYGYTF
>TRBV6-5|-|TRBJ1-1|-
TGTGCCTCCAGAGGCGGATACTTTGAAGCTTTCTTT
CASRGGYFEAFF
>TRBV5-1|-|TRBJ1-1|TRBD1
TGCGCCAGCAGCTTGTTCCCGACAGGGTTCGTGGAGACTGAAGCTTTCTTT
CASSLFPTGFVETEAFF
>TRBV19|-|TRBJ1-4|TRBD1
TGTGCCAGTAGGACCGGGACAGGGCGTGAAAAACTGTTTTTT
CASRTGTGREKLFF
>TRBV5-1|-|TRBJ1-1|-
TGCGCCAGCAGCCAAGGGGACACTGAAGCTTTCTTT
CASSQGDTEAFF
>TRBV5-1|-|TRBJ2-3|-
TGCGCCAGCAGCCCCCAAACAGATACGCAGTATTTT
CASSPQTDTQYF
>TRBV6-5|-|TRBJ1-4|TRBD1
TGTGCCAGCAGACAGGGGGAAAGGTTGGATGAAAAACTGTTTTTT
CASRQGERLDEKLFF
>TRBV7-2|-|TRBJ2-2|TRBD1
TGTGCCAGCAGCCCCGGGACAGGGATTTCCGGGGAGCTGTTTTTT
CASSPGTGISGELFF
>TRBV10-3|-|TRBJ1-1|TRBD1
TGTGCCATCAGTGGGACAGGGAACACTGAAGCTTTCTTT
CAISGTGNTEAFF
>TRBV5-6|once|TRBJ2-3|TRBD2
TGTGCCAGCAGCCTAGCGGGGGGGCCCACAGATACGCAGTATTTT
CASSLAGGPTDTQYF
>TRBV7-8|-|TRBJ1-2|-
TGTGCCAGCACAACGAACAGAGATGGCTACACCTTC
CASTTNRDGYTF